This T cell receptor beta chain was retrieved from a study of T cell repertoires in cytomegalovirus infection. For the study at large: In public TCR beta signatures, there were indications of both CMV infection and matching HLA type.

TCRdb reanalysed the reads using MiXCR and keeps one entry per CDR3 protein. The data show some 480,000 distinct CDR3 sequences, 25% to 35% seen once. As concerns this clonotype: The antigen is undetermined.

The CDR3 loop spans 11 amino acids. V lost 3 bases and J lost 7, with 9 bases in between. The germline CDR1 and CDR2 sequences are SQVTM and ANQGSEA. This receptor was taken from a human donor in good health (CMV status not recorded). Some clones in this sample may be carry-over from other donors' samples. This specimen was cultured PBMCs, taken from culture after CMV antigen stimulation. V gene TRBV29-1 combines with J gene TRBJ1-1, with a possible D match to TRBD1 (6 bases). The CDR3 loop reads CSVDTGIEAFF. The CDR3 nucleotides are TGCAGCGTTGACACAGGGATTGAAGCTTTCTTT.